This T cell receptor (beta chain) was sequenced in a study of human T cells and chemical hapten exposure. Study-level information: 2% DPC applied to an approximately 2 cm by approximately 2 cm arm area sensitized donors.

This CDR3 has 15 amino acids. Germline V gene lookup returns CDR1 SEHNR and CDR2 FQNEAQ (reference sequence). Trimming took off 2 bases at V and 3 bases at J, with 14 bases between the two ends. In its sample, this clonotype was seen a few times. Time point noted: patch test 2, 6 weeks after DPC sensitization. Treatment specified: therapeutic diphenylcyclopropenone sensitization with weekly scalp DPC. Blood, whole and unfractionated, served as the source for total RNA extraction. TCRdb recomputed calls from the RACE reads with MiXCR, one row per CDR3 protein. The table lists around 360,000 distinct CDR3 sequences, around 6% of them singletons, with around 6.1% in the top ten.

The sequenced sample was whole blood, obtained in connection with sensitization to the hapten diphenylcyclopropenone (DPC). The sequence derives from a woman aged 18-29 years with alopecia areata. Some clones in this sample may be carry-over from other donors' samples. This sequence joins TRBV7-9 and TRBJ2-7; D may match TRBD1 or TRBD2 (5 bases each). CDR3 nucleotide sequence: TGTGCCAGCAGCTTATCTTGGGGACCCAGCTACGAGCAGTACTTC. This gives the protein CASSLSWGPSYEQYF.